The present T cell receptor (beta chain) was sequenced within a study of blood T cell repertoires in COVID-19. This CDR3 is built from 15 residues. Unmatched junction bases numbered 4, after V lost 3 bases and J lost 2 bases. Per the germline V gene, CDR1 is SGHTA and CDR2 is FQGTGA. TCRdb keeps only in-frame clones here, not all; method: immunoSEQ multiplex PCR. Of about 210,000 clones in the sample, approximately 90% were seen once. This receptor was taken from a man aged 70-80 years with acute or convalescent COVID-19. The sample was peripheral blood. The genes are TRBV7-3 and TRBJ1-1, with 9 bases matching TRBD1. The CDR3 sequence: CASSFTGGGNTEAFF. The CDR3 DNA reads TGTGCCAGCAGCTTCACAGGGGGCGGCAACACTGAAGCTTTCTTT.